This T cell receptor (beta chain) stems from a study of shared clonotypes between healthy human individuals. This CDR3 has 15 amino acids. The germline gives CDR1 MNHEY, CDR2 SVGAGI. Germline trimming cut 6 bases from V and 3 bases from J; bases unmatched to any gene: 7. Data came from immunoSEQ multiplex PCR; TCRdb stores just in-frame clones and leaves some out. Altogether under 650,000 clones are present, 96% being singletons, with the ten largest covering 0.06%. Among the donors, all were Caucasian adults who lived in Nashville, Tennessee. This sequence originates from a woman in her 30s in good health. The sequenced material came from naive CD4+ T cells sorted from blood. Specified subset: CD45RA+ positively selected. The genes are TRBV6-5 and TRBJ1-5; 8 bases agree with TRBD1. This CDR3 reads CASRPQGALNQPQHF. The CDR3 nucleotides read TGTGCCAGCAGACCCCAGGGGGCCCTCAATCAGCCCCAGCATTTT.